The rows below give T cell receptor beta chains drawn from one sample of a study of T cell repertoires in cytomegalovirus infection. One entry per CDR3 protein results from TCRdb running MiXCR on the reads. This table holds 450,000 to 600,000 distinct CDR3 sequences, approximately 11% found once. Material for sequencing was PBMCs. The receptors were gathered from a human donor in good health (CMV status not recorded). Some clones in this sample may be carry-over from other donors' samples. The CDR3 runs from the conserved cysteine through the conserved F or W. The D gene is left open where the match is weak. A row's size may be missing; if present it is once, few, many or a size class.

d_gene	v_gene	j_gene	abundance	CDR3aa	CDR3nt
-	TRBV7-8	TRBJ2-5	many	CASSERKTQYF	TGTGCCAGCAGCGAACGGAAGACCCAGTACTTC
-	TRBV7-3	TRBJ2-5	-	CASSSGVEETQYF	TGTGCCAGCAGCTCGGGAGTTGAAGAGACCCAGTACTTC
TRBD1	TRBV28	TRBJ2-5	few	CASSFGQGHPQYF	TGTGCCAGCAGTTTCGGACAGGGCCATCCCCAGTACTTC
-	TRBV20-1	TRBJ2-7	few	CSASGQGRGNEQYF	TGCAGTGCTAGCGGGCAGGGTAGAGGCAACGAGCAGTACTTC
-	TRBV29-1	TRBJ2-3	few	CSVVTTLDTQYF	TGCAGCGTTGTTACTACCTTAGATACGCAGTATTTT
-	TRBV19	TRBJ2-1	many	CASSPVTANNEQFF	TGTGCCAGTAGTCCTGTGACAGCTAACAATGAGCAGTTCTTC
-	TRBV28	TRBJ1-2	many	CASSFQDRSISAF	TGTGCCAGCAGTTTCCAAGATAGGTCGATCTCCGCCTTC
TRBD1	TRBV5-1	TRBJ2-1	-	CASKDRSNEQFF	TGCGCCAGCAAGGACAGGAGCAATGAGCAGTTCTTC
-	TRBV6-1	TRBJ1-1	many	CASKMTWDTEAFF	TGTGCCAGTAAGATGACGTGGGACACTGAAGCTTTCTTT
-	TRBV5-4	TRBJ2-5	few	CASSFGSTWETQYF	TGTGCCAGCAGCTTCGGGTCTACGTGGGAGACCCAGTACTTC
-	TRBV5-5	TRBJ1-3	many	CASSPGASGNTIYF	TGTGCCAGCAGCCCCGGAGCCTCTGGAAACACCATATATTTT
-	TRBV7-2	TRBJ2-2	many	CASNSWVGELFF	TGTGCCAGCAATTCGTGGGTCGGGGAGCTGTTTTTT
TRBD2	TRBV25-1	TRBJ2-5	many	CASSGPRGGRETQYF	TGTGCCAGCAGTGGGCCGCGGGGGGGCCGAGAGACCCAGTACTTC
-	TRBV5-6	TRBJ1-2	-	CASSLEAGYIGYTF	TGTGCCAGCAGCTTGGAGGCAGGGTATATCGGCTACACCTTC
-	TRBV29-1	TRBJ2-3	-	CSGKIGSSTDTQYF	TGCAGCGGAAAGATAGGGAGCAGCACAGATACGCAGTATTTT
-	TRBV6-1	TRBJ1-5	many	CASSERWDQPQHF	TGTGCCAGCAGTGAACGGTGGGACCAGCCCCAGCATTTT
-	TRBV6-4	TRBJ1-2	many	CASSGGLNYGYTF	TGTGCCAGCAGTGGAGGGCTCAACTATGGCTACACCTTC
TRBD1	TRBV5-1	TRBJ1-5	many	CASSLGQGPNQPQHF	TGCGCCAGCAGCTTGGGACAGGGCCCTAATCAGCCCCAGCATTTT
-	TRBV7-3	TRBJ1-1	-	CASSLQAGGDTEAFF	TGTGCCAGCAGCTTACAGGCAGGAGGGGACACTGAAGCTTTCTTT
-	TRBV9	TRBJ2-1	-	CASTKGGGGGNEQFF	TGTGCCAGCACCAAAGGGGGAGGGGGGGGAAATGAGCAGTTCTTC
-	TRBV5-1	TRBJ2-3	few	CASSLATGISTDTQYF	TGCGCCAGCAGCTTGGCTACGGGAATAAGCACAGATACGCAGTATTTT
-	TRBV7-8	TRBJ2-7	many	CASSPLAHEQYF	TGTGCCAGCAGCCCCTTAGCCCACGAGCAGTACTTC
TRBD2	TRBV5-6	TRBJ2-1	many	CASSLVGSGRYNEQFF	TGTGCCAGCAGCTTGGTGGGCAGCGGGAGATACAATGAGCAGTTCTTC
TRBD1	TRBV11-1	TRBJ1-6	many	CASSSWTGSTLHF	TGTGCCAGCAGCTCGTGGACAGGATCAACCCTCCACTTT
-	TRBV18	TRBJ1-2	many	CASSPTGDANYGYTF	TGTGCCAGCTCACCCACAGGCGATGCTAACTATGGCTACACCTTC
TRBD1	TRBV5-1	TRBJ1-1	-	CASSFDRGRTEAFF	TGCGCCAGCAGCTTCGACAGGGGGCGGACTGAAGCTTTCTTT
-	TRBV7-8	TRBJ1-4	many	CASSPYRLRQPNEKLFF	TGTGCCAGCAGCCCCTACCGCCTGCGGCAGCCTAATGAAAAACTGTTTTTT
-	TRBV6-1	TRBJ1-5	many	CASSESWGASQPQHF	TGTGCCAGCAGTGAAAGTTGGGGGGCCAGTCAGCCCCAGCATTTT
-	TRBV7-2	TRBJ2-3	many	CASSLVGEPATDTQYF	TGTGCCAGCAGCTTAGTGGGGGAACCTGCCACAGATACGCAGTATTTT
-	TRBV6-8	TRBJ1-3	-	CASSYSARVGNTIYF	TGTGCCAGCAGTTACTCCGCGCGAGTTGGAAACACCATATATTTT
-	TRBV12-3/TRBV12-4	TRBJ2-1	many	CASSFFERGHQGNEQFF	TGTGCCAGCAGTTTCTTTGAACGGGGCCACCAGGGGAATGAGCAGTTCTTC
-	TRBV14	TRBJ2-1	few	CASSQPRLERRNNEQFF	TGTGCCAGCAGCCAACCCCGACTAGAGAGAAGGAACAATGAGCAGTTCTTC
TRBD1	TRBV7-9	TRBJ1-2	many	CASSLIGDSYGYTF	TGTGCCAGCAGCTTAATCGGGGACAGCTATGGCTACACCTTC
-	TRBV23-1	TRBJ2-2	-	CASSQYRDCITGELFF	TGCGCCAGCAGTCAATACCGGGACTGCATCACCGGGGAGCTGTTTTTT
TRBD2	TRBV7-9	TRBJ2-1	many	CASSLIPSGRPHEQFF	TGTGCCAGCAGCTTAATCCCTAGCGGGAGGCCCCATGAGCAGTTCTTC
-	TRBV7-3	TRBJ2-1	many	CASSPTYNNEQFF	TGTGCCAGCAGCCCCACGTATAACAATGAGCAGTTCTTC
-	TRBV28	TRBJ1-2	many	CASSRDTHRYGYTF	TGTGCCAGCAGTCGGGACACGCACCGCTATGGCTACACCTTC
TRBD1	TRBV2	TRBJ1-3	many	CASRGGVSGNTIYF	TGTGCCAGCAGAGGGGGCGTGAGTGGAAACACCATATATTTT
TRBD1	TRBV20-1	TRBJ2-4	few	CSARPIRDRAVLAKNIQYF	TGCAGTGCTAGACCGATACGGGACAGGGCCGTCTTAGCCAAAAACATTCAGTACTTC
-	TRBV27	TRBJ2-2	-	CASSFAQVGGTGELFF	TGTGCCAGCAGTTTCGCACAAGTTGGAGGGACCGGGGAGCTGTTTTTT
TRBD1	TRBV19	TRBJ1-1	many	CASSNRGSNTEAFF	TGTGCCAGTAGTAACAGGGGATCGAACACTGAAGCTTTCTTT
TRBD2	TRBV4-2	TRBJ2-7	many	CASSTAGGYEQYF	TGTGCCAGCAGCACAGCGGGAGGCTACGAGCAGTACTTC
-	TRBV28	TRBJ1-5	many	CASSFLRGNQPQHF	TGTGCCAGCAGTTTTCTCAGGGGAAATCAGCCCCAGCATTTT
-	TRBV9	TRBJ1-2	-	CASSPRAGYTF	TGTGCCAGCAGCCCCCGGGCGGGCTACACCTTC
-	TRBV11-2	TRBJ1-1	-	CASSARSGPLNTEAFF	TGTGCCAGCAGCGCGCGTTCGGGACCCCTGAACACTGAAGCTTTCTTT
TRBD1	TRBV2	TRBJ1-3	many	CASSAQGDAGNTIYF	TGTGCCAGCAGTGCCCAGGGGGACGCTGGAAACACCATATATTTT
TRBD1	TRBV13	TRBJ2-3	-	CASSPRQGTEYF	TGTGCCAGCAGCCCCAGACAGGGTACGGAGTATTTT
TRBD1	TRBV7-9	TRBJ2-6	many	CASSIRQGRSANVLTF	TGTGCCAGCAGCATAAGACAGGGGAGGAGTGCCAACGTCCTGACTTTC
-	TRBV20-1	TRBJ1-1	few	CSARRGRVKNTEAFF	TGCAGTGCCAGGAGGGGGAGGGTGAAAAACACTGAAGCTTTCTTT
-	TRBV12-3/TRBV12-4	TRBJ2-3	many	CASSLKVGSRFTDTQYF	TGTGCCAGCAGTTTGAAGGTTGGTAGCCGATTCACAGATACGCAGTATTTT
TRBD2	TRBV28	TRBJ2-3	many	CATLAGPSTDTQYF	TGTGCCACCTTAGCGGGCCCTAGCACAGATACGCAGTATTTT
TRBD2	TRBV11-3	TRBJ2-3	-	CASSPGGTSGSPDTQYF	TGTGCCAGCAGCCCCGGGGGGACTAGCGGGAGTCCAGATACGCAGTATTTT
-	TRBV28	TRBJ1-6	few	CASGWIASYNSPLHF	TGTGCCAGCGGATGGATCGCCTCCTATAATTCACCCCTCCACTTT
-	TRBV5-4	TRBJ2-1	-	CASSLGGRIEQFF	TGTGCCAGCAGCTTGGGGGGGAGAATAGAGCAGTTCTTC
-	TRBV11-2	TRBJ1-3	-	CASRGGNTIYF	TGTGCCAGCAGGGGAGGAAACACCATATATTTT
TRBD2	TRBV20-1	TRBJ2-1	few	CSARGPSGRNNEQFF	TGCAGTGCTAGGGGCCCTAGCGGGAGGAACAATGAGCAGTTCTTC
-	TRBV6-6	TRBJ1-2	many	CASRGGSSGYTF	TGTGCCAGCAGGGGGGGGTCAAGTGGCTACACCTTC
TRBD2	TRBV11-2	TRBJ2-5	many	CASSSLTSGSGETQYF	TGTGCCAGCAGCTCCCTGACTAGCGGGTCTGGAGAGACCCAGTACTTC
-	TRBV12-5	TRBJ2-7	-	CASGLAIGYEQYF	TGTGCTAGTGGTTTGGCTATAGGGTACGAGCAGTACTTC